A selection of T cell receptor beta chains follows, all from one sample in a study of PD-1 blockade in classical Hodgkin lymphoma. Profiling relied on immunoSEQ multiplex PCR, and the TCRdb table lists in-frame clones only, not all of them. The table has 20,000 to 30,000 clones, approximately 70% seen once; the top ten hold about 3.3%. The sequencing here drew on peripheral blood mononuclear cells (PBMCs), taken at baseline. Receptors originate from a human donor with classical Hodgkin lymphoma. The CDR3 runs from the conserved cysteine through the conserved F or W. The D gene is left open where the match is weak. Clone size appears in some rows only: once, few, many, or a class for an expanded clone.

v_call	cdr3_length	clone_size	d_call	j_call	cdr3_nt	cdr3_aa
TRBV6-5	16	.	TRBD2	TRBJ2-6	TGTGCCAGCAGTTTCGGGGGGGAGGCTGGGGCCAACGTCCTGACTTTC	CASSFGGEAGANVLTF
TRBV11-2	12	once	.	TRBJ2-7	TGTGCCAGCAGGCCCGGGACTGACGAGCAGTACTTC	CASRPGTDEQYF
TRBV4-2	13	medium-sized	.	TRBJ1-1	TGTGCCAGCACCGGACAGCTGAACACTGAAGCTTTCTTT	CASTGQLNTEAFF
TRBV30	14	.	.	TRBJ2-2	TGTGCCTGGAGCCCTCTTTCTGGCGCCGGGGAGCTGTTTTTT	CAWSPLSGAGELFF
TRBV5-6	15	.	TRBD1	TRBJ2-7	TGTGCCAGCAGCTATGGGACAGGGATTTCCTACGAGCAGTACTTC	CASSYGTGISYEQYF
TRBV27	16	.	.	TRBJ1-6	TGTGCCAGTAGGGACAACAAGAGCTCCTATAATTCACCCCTCCACTTT	CASRDNKSSYNSPLHF
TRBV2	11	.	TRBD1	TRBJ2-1	TGTGCCGGAACAGGGGGCAATGAGCAGTTCTTC	CAGTGGNEQFF
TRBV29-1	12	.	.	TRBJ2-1	TGCAGCGTTGGACCTCAGGGTAATGAGCAGTTCTTC	CSVGPQGNEQFF
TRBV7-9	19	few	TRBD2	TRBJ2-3	TGTGCCAGCAGCTTAGTTCGGGGGAGCGGGGGGATAAGCACAGATACGCAGTATTTT	CASSLVRGSGGISTDTQYF
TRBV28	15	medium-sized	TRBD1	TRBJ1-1	TGTGCCAGCAGTTTACCCCGGGACAGAGACACTGAAGCTTTCTTT	CASSLPRDRDTEAFF
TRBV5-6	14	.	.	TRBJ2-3	TGTGCCAGCAGCTTGGCCCAAGAGGCAGATACGCAGTATTTT	CASSLAQEADTQYF
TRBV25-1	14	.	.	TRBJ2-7	TGTGCCAGCAGTGATTCAGGACTCTGGGGCGAGCAGTACTTC	CASSDSGLWGEQYF
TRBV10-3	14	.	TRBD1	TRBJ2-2	TGTGCCACCAAACAGGGGGCAAACACCGGGGAGCTGTTTTTT	CATKQGANTGELFF
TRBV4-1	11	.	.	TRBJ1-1	TGCGCCAGCAGCCAAGATGGGATAGCTTTCTTT	CASSQDGIAFF
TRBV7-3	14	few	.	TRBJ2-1	TGTGCCAGCAGCTTAGGGCTCCCTATCGATGAGCAGTTCTTC	CASSLGLPIDEQFF
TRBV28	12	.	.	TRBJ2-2	TGTGCCAGCAGTCCGGGGGCGGGGGAGCTGTTTTTT	CASSPGAGELFF
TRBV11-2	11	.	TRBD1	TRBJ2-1	TGTGCCAGCAGCGAGACAGGGGGACAGTTCTTC	CASSETGGQFF
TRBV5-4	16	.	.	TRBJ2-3	TGTGCCAGCAGCCCGCCGGAGGGACTTCCCACAGATACGCAGTATTTT	CASSPPEGLPTDTQYF
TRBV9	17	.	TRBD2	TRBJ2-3	TGTGCCAGCAGCCCCCAGGGGGGACTAGCGGTCTCAGATACGCAGTATTTT	CASSPQGGLAVSDTQYF
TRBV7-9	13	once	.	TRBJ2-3	TGTGCCAGCAGCCCTGCCGACAGGTATACGCAGTATTTT	CASSPADRYTQYF
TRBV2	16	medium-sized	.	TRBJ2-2	TGTGCCAGCAAAACCGGACTTACCGCAAACACCGGGGAGCTGTTTTTT	CASKTGLTANTGELFF
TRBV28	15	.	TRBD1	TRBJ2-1	TGTGCCAGCAGTTTACAGACAGGGTGGGACAATGAGCAGTTCTTC	CASSLQTGWDNEQFF
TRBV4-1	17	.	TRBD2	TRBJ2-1	TGCGCCAGCAGCCAAGAGTCGGGGACTAGCGGTTACAATGAGCAGTTCTTC	CASSQESGTSGYNEQFF
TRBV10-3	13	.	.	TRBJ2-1	TGTGCCATCAAGGGGGACCCCTACAATGAGCAGTTCTTC	CAIKGDPYNEQFF
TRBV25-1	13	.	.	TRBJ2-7	TGTGCCAGCAGTGAAGGGGATCTCTACGAGCAGTACTTC	CASSEGDLYEQYF
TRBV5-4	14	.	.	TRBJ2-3	TGTGCCAGCAGCTTGGCCCTCTACAGTGAGACGCAGTATTTT	CASSLALYSETQYF
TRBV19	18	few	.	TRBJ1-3	TGTGCCAGTAGTAAGACCGGACGGTTGGGTATACCTGGAAACACCATATATTTT	CASSKTGRLGIPGNTIYF
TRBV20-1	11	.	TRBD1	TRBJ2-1	TGCAGTGCTAACCAGGGGGATGAGCAGTTCTTC	CSANQGDEQFF
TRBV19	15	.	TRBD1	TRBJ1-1	TGTGCCAGTAGTAGACCGGACAGGGCTGGCACTGAAGCTTTCTTT	CASSRPDRAGTEAFF
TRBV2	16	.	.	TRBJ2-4	TGTGCCAGCAGTGACCGGGGTACTCTAGCCAAAAACATTCAGTACTTC	CASSDRGTLAKNIQYF
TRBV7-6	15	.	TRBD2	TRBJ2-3	TGTGCCAGCAGGAACCTAGCGGGGGCTACAGATACGCAGTATTTT	CASRNLAGATDTQYF
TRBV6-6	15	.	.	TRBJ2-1	TGTGCCAGCAGTTACCTGGGGGGAGGTCACAATGAGCAGTTCTTC	CASSYLGGGHNEQFF
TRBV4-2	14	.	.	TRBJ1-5	TGTGCCAGCAGCCAAGGGGGGCTGGGGGAGCCCCAGCATTTT	CASSQGGLGEPQHF
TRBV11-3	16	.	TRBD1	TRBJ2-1	TGTGCCAGCAGCTCCAGATCCCGGGACAGGGGAGACGAGCAGTTCTTC	CASSSRSRDRGDEQFF
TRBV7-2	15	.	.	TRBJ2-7	TGTGCCAGCAGCCCTGCGATAAGGGTGGCCCCCGAGCAGTACTTC	CASSPAIRVAPEQYF
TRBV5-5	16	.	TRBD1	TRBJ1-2	TGCGCCAGCAGCCAAGACGGACAGGGTGATAGCTATGGCTACACCTTC	CASSQDGQGDSYGYTF
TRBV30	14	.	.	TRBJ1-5	TGTGCCTGTAGGGGCAAGATAAGCAATCAGCCCCAGCATTTT	CACRGKISNQPQHF
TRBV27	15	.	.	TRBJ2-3	TGTGCCAGCAGTTCGGTGGCATACCCCACAGATACGCAGTATTTT	CASSSVAYPTDTQYF
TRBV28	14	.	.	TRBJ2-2	TGTGCCAGCAGTTCGTCTGACAGCACCGGGGAGCTGTTTTTT	CASSSSDSTGELFF
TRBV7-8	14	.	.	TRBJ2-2	TGTGCCAGCACGGGGCAGGGGGGCACCGGGGAGCTGTTTTTT	CASTGQGGTGELFF
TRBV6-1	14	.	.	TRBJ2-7	TGTGCCAGCAGTGAACCAGTTTTCCCCCACGAGCAGTACTTC	CASSEPVFPHEQYF
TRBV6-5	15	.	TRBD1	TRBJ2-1	TGTGCCAGCAGGTCGACAGGGGGGGCTTACAATGAGCAGTTCTTC	CASRSTGGAYNEQFF
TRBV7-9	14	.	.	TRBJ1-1	TGTGCCAGCAGCTTAAGGGAAGAGGGCACTGAAGCTTTCTTT	CASSLREEGTEAFF
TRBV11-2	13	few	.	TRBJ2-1	TGTGCCAGCAGCTTAGTATCCCCCAATGAGCAGTTCTTC	CASSLVSPNEQFF
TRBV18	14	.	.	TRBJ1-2	TGTGCCAGCTCACCACAGGGGAATAGCTATGGCTACACCTTC	CASSPQGNSYGYTF
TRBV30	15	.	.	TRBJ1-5	TGTGCCTGGAGTTGGGGAACAGGCCGCAATCAGCCCCAGCATTTT	CAWSWGTGRNQPQHF
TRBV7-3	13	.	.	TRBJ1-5	TGTGCCAGCAGCTTATCTCAGGGTCAGCCCCAGCATTTT	CASSLSQGQPQHF
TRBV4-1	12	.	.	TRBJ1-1	TGCGCCAGCAGCCAAGTTAGCACTGAAGCTTTCTTT	CASSQVSTEAFF
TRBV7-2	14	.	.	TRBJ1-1	TGTGCCAGCAGCTTAGCAGGGTCATACACTGAAGCTTTCTTT	CASSLAGSYTEAFF
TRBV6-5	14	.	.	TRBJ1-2	TGTGCCAGCAGTTACAAGGCCACCCGATTTGGCTACACCTTC	CASSYKATRFGYTF
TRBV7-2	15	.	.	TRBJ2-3	TGTGCCAGCAGCTTAGATACGGGGGCCGGAGATACGCAGTATTTT	CASSLDTGAGDTQYF
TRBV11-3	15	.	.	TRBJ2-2	TGTGCCAGCAGCTTTTACGGCAGTAATACCGGGGAGCTGTTTTTT	CASSFYGSNTGELFF
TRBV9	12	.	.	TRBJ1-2	TGTGCCAGCAGCCCCCCTGGCTATGGCTACACCTTC	CASSPPGYGYTF
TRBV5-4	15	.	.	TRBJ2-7	TGTGCCAGCAGCTTGGAGGTGGGAATGCCCTACGAGCAGTACTTC	CASSLEVGMPYEQYF
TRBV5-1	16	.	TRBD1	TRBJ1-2	TGCGCCAGCAGCCCGGGACAGGGGATTATCGAGAATGGCTACACCTTC	CASSPGQGIIENGYTF
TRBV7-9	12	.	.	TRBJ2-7	TGTGCCAGCAGCTTAGTCACTTACGAGCAGTACTTC	CASSLVTYEQYF
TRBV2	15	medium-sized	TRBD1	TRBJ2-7	TGTGCCAGCAGTGAACTTGGACAGGGGGACTACGAGCAGTACTTC	CASSELGQGDYEQYF
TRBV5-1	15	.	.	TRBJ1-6	TGCGCCAGCAGCTTCTCGGCAGGGGAGGATTCACCCCTCCACTTT	CASSFSAGEDSPLHF
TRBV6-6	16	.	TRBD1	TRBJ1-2	TGTGCCAGCAGTTACCTGGGACAGTCTTCTAACTATGGCTACACCTTC	CASSYLGQSSNYGYTF
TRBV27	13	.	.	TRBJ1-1	TGTGCCAGCAGATTTACGGGAAACACTGAAGCTTTCTTT	CASRFTGNTEAFF